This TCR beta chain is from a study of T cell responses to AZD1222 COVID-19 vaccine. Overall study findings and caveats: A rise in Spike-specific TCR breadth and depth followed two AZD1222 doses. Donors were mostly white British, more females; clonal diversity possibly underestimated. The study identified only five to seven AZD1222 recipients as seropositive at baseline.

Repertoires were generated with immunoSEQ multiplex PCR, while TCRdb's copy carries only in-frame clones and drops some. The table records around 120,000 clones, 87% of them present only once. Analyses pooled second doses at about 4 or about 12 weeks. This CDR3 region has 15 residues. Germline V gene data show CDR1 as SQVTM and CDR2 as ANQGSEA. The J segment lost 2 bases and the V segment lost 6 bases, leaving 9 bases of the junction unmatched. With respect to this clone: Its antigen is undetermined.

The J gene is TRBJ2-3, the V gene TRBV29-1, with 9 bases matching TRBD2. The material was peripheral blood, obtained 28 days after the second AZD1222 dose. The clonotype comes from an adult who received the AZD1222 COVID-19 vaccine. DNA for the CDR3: TGCAGCGTCCTGCTAGCGGGGCAGAACACAGATACGCAGTATTTT. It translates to CSVLLAGQNTDTQYF.